This entry describes one TCR beta chain. What it recognizes is unknown. The data belong to a study of shared clonotypes between healthy human individuals. Trimming at V came to 5 bases and at J to 7 bases, leaving 10 bases not matched to a gene. Looked up from germline, CDR1 is SGHTA and CDR2 is FQGNSA. This CDR3 region has 15 residues. The naive CD8 subset, CD45RO-negative cells positively selected for CCR7, excluded terminally differentiated effector memory CD45RA+ cells. Repertoires were generated with immunoSEQ multiplex PCR, while TCRdb's copy carries only in-frame clones and drops some. Of 700,000 to 950,000 clones listed, roughly 96% are singletons. General study results and limits: Some clonotypes were shared by all four sorted-subset donors, while others were not shared. The non-shared ones had lower generation probabilities than the shared ones.

Sequencing was done on a sample of naive CD8+ T cells sorted from blood. The V call is TRBV7-2, the J call TRBJ2-1; 8 bases map to TRBD1. The clonotype comes from a man aged 30-40 years in good health. Here the CDR3 reads CASSPSDRVENEQFF. CDR3 nucleotides: TGTGCCAGCAGCCCGTCGGACAGGGTTGAAAATGAGCAGTTCTTC.